These 9 T cell receptor beta chains originate from one sample sequenced in a study of response to subunit inactivated influenza vaccine. In TCRdb, the RT-PCR reads were re-called with MiXCR into one record per CDR3 protein. The profile shows around 580,000 distinct CDR3 sequences, about 15% of them singletons. Specimen: PBMCs from blood, collected 12 days after vaccination. The receptors come from a man aged 45-65 years who received an inactivated influenza vaccine.

This clonotype has just a few counts. The chain joins TRBV6-2 or TRBV6-3 to TRBJ2-2, with D unclear. CDR3 size: 17 residues. Trimming pared 1 base from V and 0 bases from J, leaving 12 bases between. Germline V CDR1 and CDR2: MNHEY, SVGEGT. CDR3 coding DNA: TGTGCCAGCAGTTACTGGACCCTTAGCCCGAACACCGGGGAGCTGTTTTTT. It encodes CASSYWTLSPNTGELFF.

The rearrangement links TRBV2 to TRBJ2-7; 7 nucleotides line up with TRBD1. The CDR3 is 14 residues long. Germline loops: CDR1 SNHLY, CDR2 FYNNEI. J was trimmed by 2 bases and V by 6 bases; bases with no gene match: 7. As DNA, the CDR3 is TGTGCCAGCAGCCTGGGACAGCGAGCCTACGAGCAGTACTTC. It translates to CASSLGQRAYEQYF.

This clonotype has ten or more counts. V gene TRBV5-1 combines with J gene TRBJ2-3; possibly TRBD1 for D (5 bases). Germline-derived CDR1 and CDR2 are SGHRS and YFSETQ. The CDR3 covers 14 residues. Trimming took 0 bases from V and 1 from J, leaving 6 bases between them. CDR3 nucleotide sequence: TGCGCCAGCAGCTTGGCACAGGGCACAGATACGCAGTATTTT. This translates into CASSLAQGTDTQYF.

The sample holds a few counts of this clonotype. The chain is built from TRBV30 and TRBJ1-3; the D is unclear. The CDR3 runs 12 residues. Trimming pared 2 bases from V and 4 bases from J, leaving 6 bases between. The V gene's germline CDR1 is GTSNPN and CDR2 SVGIG (reference sequence). The chain's CDR3 is CAWSRGGNTIYF. The CDR3 DNA is TGTGCCTGGAGTAGAGGGGGAAACACCATATATTTT. Complete variable domain (other parts from reference TRBV30 and TRBJ1-3): SQTIHQWPATLVQPVGSPLSLECTVEGTSNPNLYWYRQAAGRGLQLLFYSVGIGQISSEVPQNLSASRPQDRQFILSSKKLLLSDSGFYLCAWSRGGNTIYFGEGSWLTVV.

This clonotype was detected only a few times. The chain employs TRBV29-1 and TRBJ2-1, with D unclear. The V end lost 7 bases, the J end lost 8 bases, and 21 bases lay between the germline ends. CDR1 and CDR2 (germline): SQVTM, ANQGSEA. The CDR3 length is 14 residues. The CDR3 DNA follows: TGCAGCGGATCAAAGATAGTTAATACTGATGAGCAGTTCTTC. The encoded protein is CSGSKIVNTDEQFF.

This chain uses TRBV6-2 or TRBV6-3 with TRBJ2-5; D is perhaps TRBD1 (7 bases). The CDR3 is 15 residues long. Germline assignment: CDR1 MNHEY and CDR2 SVGEGT. The CDR3 reads CATRDRSVPQETQYF. In DNA, the CDR3 is TGTGCTACGCGGGACAGATCCGTACCTCAAGAGACCCAGTACTTC.

This clonotype came up a few times. This chain's CDR3 is CASSHRGLSNYEQYF. The CDR3 DNA reads as TGTGCCAGCAGTCACAGGGGGCTAAGCAACTACGAGCAGTACTTC. The V gene is TRBV6-2 or TRBV6-3, the J gene TRBJ2-7, with TRBD1 matching over 9 bases. The germline V gene has CDR1 MNHEY and CDR2 SVGEGT. The CDR3 consists of 15 residues. J lost 3 bases, V lost 5 bases, and 8 bases had no gene match.

This clonotype was seen a handful of times. V and J are TRBV5-1 and TRBJ2-6; D uncertain. The CDR3 has 15 amino acids. Germline V CDR1 and CDR2: SGHRS, YFSETQ. Trimming shortened V by 2 bases and J by 2 bases, and 8 bases separated the two germline ends. The chain's CDR3 is CASSLMGTGANVLTF. The CDR3 DNA is TGCGCCAGCAGCTTAATGGGCACTGGGGCCAACGTCCTGACTTTC. Full variable domain (outside the CDR3, taken from reference TRBV5-1 and TRBJ2-6): KAGVTQTPRYLIKTRGQQVTLSCSPISGHRSVSWYQQTPGQGLQFLFEYFSETQRNKGNFPGRFSGRQFSNSRSEMNVSTLELGDSALYLCASSLMGTGANVLTFGAGSRLTVL.

The chain couples TRBV20-1 to TRBJ2-1, with 8 bases fitting TRBD1. The CDR3 spans 14 residues. J lost 6 bases, V lost 5 bases, and 9 bases had no gene match. CDR1 DFQATT and CDR2 SNEGSKA come from the germline V gene (reference sequence). CDR3 protein: CSAGGQGGGNEQFF. In DNA, the CDR3 is TGCAGTGCTGGCGGACAGGGAGGAGGCAATGAGCAGTTCTTC.